These T cell receptor beta chains were read from a single sample in a study of blood T cell repertoires in COVID-19. The method was immunoSEQ multiplex PCR; TCRdb's version includes in-frame clones alone and lacks a portion of them. The sample has approximately 670,000 clones; 90% are singletons. Specimen: peripheral blood. These receptors originate from a woman younger than 35 with acute or convalescent COVID-19. CDR3s include the opening cysteine and the closing phenylalanine or tryptophan. The D gene is left open where the match is weak. Clone size is shown for a subset of rows, as once, few, many or a class of expanded clone.

>NA|TRBV27|14|TRBJ2-7|NA
CASSPRGSSYEQYF
TGTGCCAGCAGCCCAAGGGGGAGTTCCTACGAGCAGTACTTC
>NA|TRBV6-5|15|TRBJ2-3|TRBD2
CASSRRAGGRDTQYF
TGTGCCAGCAGCCGCCGGGCGGGGGGGCGAGATACGCAGTATTTT
>NA|TRBV6-2/TRBV6-3|15|TRBJ2-1|TRBD2
CASSSLAGAYNEQFF
TGTGCCAGCAGCTCACTAGCGGGGGCTTACAATGAGCAGTTCTTC
>NA|TRBV9|16|TRBJ2-3|TRBD2
CASSVDPGLGTDTQYF
TGTGCCAGCAGCGTAGACCCGGGACTAGGCACAGATACGCAGTATTTT
>NA|TRBV19|16|TRBJ1-6|NA
CASSPRGGGPKSPLHF
TGTGCCAGTAGTCCCCGGGGCGGGGGGCCCAAATCACCCCTCCACTTT
>NA|TRBV5-4|15|TRBJ1-4|NA
CASTRSGGRNEKLFF
TGTGCCAGCACCCGGTCGGGGGGGCGTAATGAAAAACTGTTTTTT
>NA|TRBV6-4|15|TRBJ2-5|NA
CASSVGGGIQETQYF
TGTGCCAGCAGTGTAGGGGGGGGCATCCAAGAGACCCAGTACTTC
>NA|TRBV24-1|15|TRBJ2-3|NA
CATSDLSLGSDTQYF
TGTGCCACCAGTGATTTGTCCCTAGGTTCAGATACGCAGTATTTT
>NA|TRBV5-4|16|TRBJ1-2|NA
CASSYGGRVSDYGYTF
TGTGCCAGCAGCTACGGGGGAAGAGTATCGGACTATGGCTACACCTTC
>NA|TRBV9|20|TRBJ2-3|NA
CASSPRPQLHRLLSTDTQYF
TGTGCCAGCAGCCCTCGCCCTCAATTACACCGCCTCCTCAGCACAGATACGCAGTATTTT
>NA|TRBV18|15|TRBJ1-5|NA
CASSRGGQSNQPQHF
TGTGCCAGCTCACGGGGGGGGCAAAGCAATCAGCCCCAGCATTTT
>NA|TRBV7-6|20|TRBJ2-3|TRBD2
CASSLEVGTSGTTSTDTQYF
TGTGCCAGCAGCTTAGAGGTCGGGACTAGCGGGACGACTAGCACAGATACGCAGTATTTT
>NA|TRBV7-8|13|TRBJ2-2|NA
CASSFAGTGELFF
TGTGCCAGCAGTTTCGCGGGGACCGGGGAGCTGTTTTTT
>once|TRBV5-1|13|TRBJ1-2|TRBD1
CASSQATGVGYTF
TGCGCCAGCAGCCAGGCGACAGGGGTCGGCTACACCTTC
>NA|TRBV13|16|TRBJ1-4|NA
CASSTRSFVPSEKLFF
TGTGCCAGCAGCACGCGATCCTTTGTTCCTAGTGAAAAACTGTTTTTT
>NA|TRBV7-6|16|TRBJ2-1|TRBD2
CASSGLAGGPPNEQFF
TGTGCCAGCAGCGGACTAGCGGGGGGGCCCCCCAATGAGCAGTTCTTC
>NA|TRBV4-2|15|TRBJ2-7|TRBD1
CASSRGQGDISEQYF
TGTGCCAGCAGCCGCGGACAGGGGGACATCTCCGAGCAGTACTTC
>few|TRBV19|12|TRBJ1-5|NA
CLLVCSNQPQHF
TGTCTCCTAGTTTGTAGCAATCAGCCCCAGCATTTT
>NA|TRBV10-3|18|TRBJ2-7|TRBD1
CAISGTGSEKGSSYEQYF
TGTGCCATCAGTGGGACAGGGTCGGAAAAGGGTTCCTCCTACGAGCAGTACTTC
>NA|TRBV18|20|TRBJ2-3|TRBD2
CASSPGSSGGGTTSTDTQYF
TGTGCCAGCTCACCAGGGAGTAGCGGGGGCGGAACTACCAGCACAGATACGCAGTATTTT
>few|TRBV7-2|14|TRBJ1-1|NA
CASSQEAENTEAFF
TGTGCCAGCAGCCAAGAGGCAGAGAACACTGAAGCTTTCTTT